The rows below give T cell receptor beta chains drawn from one sample of a study of T cell responses to AZD1222 COVID-19 vaccine. Assay used: immunoSEQ multiplex PCR; TCRdb lists only in-frame clones, some missing. The data contain fewer than 250,000 clones, about 92% of them singletons. The sequences come from peripheral blood, collected on day 0 of MenACWY control vaccination. Receptor source: an adult in good health. CDR3s include the opening cysteine and the closing phenylalanine or tryptophan. The D gene is left open where the match is weak. For some rows the clone size is stated as once, few or many, or as a class when expanded; others skip it.

v_call	clone_size	j_call	d_call	cdr3_nt	cdr3_aa
TRBV18	NA	TRBJ1-4	NA	TGTGCCAGCTCAGCCAGTGCAGGGCGTGCTGAAAAACTGTTTTTT	CASSASAGRAEKLFF
TRBV7-9	NA	TRBJ1-1	NA	TGTGCCAGCAGCTTAGCGGGGGCAACTGAAGCTTTCTTT	CASSLAGATEAFF
TRBV10-1	NA	TRBJ2-2	NA	TGCGCCAGCAGAGCAGCCGCGAACACCGGGGAGCTGTTTTTT	CASRAAANTGELFF
TRBV28	NA	TRBJ1-4	TRBD1	TGTGCCAGCAGTTTACCTGGGAGGGGGCGGGAAAAACTGTTTTTT	CASSLPGRGREKLFF
TRBV28	NA	TRBJ1-6	NA	TGTGCCAGCAGTTTAGGACCGTATAATTCACCCCTCCACTTT	CASSLGPYNSPLHF
TRBV7-9	NA	TRBJ1-2	NA	TGTGCCAGCAGCTTAGCGATCAATCCGGGTGGCGGCTACACCTTC	CASSLAINPGGGYTF
TRBV5-4	NA	TRBJ2-2	TRBD1	TGTGCCAGCAGCTCACAGGGGCGGGACACCGGGGAGCTGTTTTTT	CASSSQGRDTGELFF
TRBV18	NA	TRBJ1-2	NA	TGTGCCAGCTCACCACGCCGGGACGACTATGGCTACACCTTC	CASSPRRDDYGYTF
TRBV7-6	NA	TRBJ2-5	TRBD2	TGTGCCAGCAGCTTAAGCGGGGGGCTACCCCAAGAGACCCAGTACTTC	CASSLSGGLPQETQYF
TRBV11-1	NA	TRBJ2-1	TRBD1	TGTGCCAGCAGCTTAGATGGGACAGGGGAAAATGAGCAGTTCTTC	CASSLDGTGENEQFF
TRBV19	NA	TRBJ1-4	TRBD1	TGTGCCAGTAGTAAGGGGGACAGTCGGATTTATCCAACTAATGAAAAACTGTTTTTT	CASSKGDSRIYPTNEKLFF
TRBV6-2/TRBV6-3	NA	TRBJ1-5	NA	TGTGCCAGCAGTTCTGACGGATACCATCAGCCCCAGCATTTT	CASSSDGYHQPQHF
TRBV4-3	NA	TRBJ1-1	NA	TGCGCCAGCAGCCAAGTCTCAGGATACACTGAAGCTTTCTTT	CASSQVSGYTEAFF
TRBV5-4	NA	TRBJ1-6	TRBD1	TGTGCCAGCAGCCGACAGGGCTATAATTCACCCCTCCACTTT	CASSRQGYNSPLHF
TRBV5-4	NA	TRBJ1-2	NA	TGTGCCAGCAGGAGACAGGATTCTAACTATGGCTACACCTTC	CASRRQDSNYGYTF
TRBV6-6	NA	TRBJ2-7	TRBD1	TGTGCCAGCAGTTACTACAGGGGGCACGAGCAGTACTTC	CASSYYRGHEQYF
TRBV18	NA	TRBJ2-3	NA	TGTGCCAGCTCACGACAGGGGAGGGGAACAGATACGCAGTATTTT	CASSRQGRGTDTQYF
TRBV5-5	NA	TRBJ1-1	TRBD1	TGTGCCAGCAGCTACGGGACAGGGGGCGGGTACACTGAAGCTTTCTTT	CASSYGTGGGYTEAFF
TRBV9	NA	TRBJ1-1	TRBD1	TGTGCCAGCAGCGGAGCGGGACAGGGGCTCTCGAGGACTGAAGCTTTCTTT	CASSGAGQGLSRTEAFF
TRBV7-2	NA	TRBJ1-1	NA	TGTGCCAGCAGCCCACATCTGGGGAGAACTGAAGCTTTCTTT	CASSPHLGRTEAFF
TRBV7-2	NA	TRBJ2-7	TRBD2	TGTGCCAGCAGACAGCCGGGACTAGCGGGGGGCACCTACGAGCAGTACTTC	CASRQPGLAGGTYEQYF
TRBV5-6	NA	TRBJ1-2	TRBD1	TGTGCCAGCAGCCGCAGGGGGGCTAACTATGGCTACACCTTC	CASSRRGANYGYTF
TRBV2	NA	TRBJ1-5	NA	TGTGCCAGCAGAGAAGGGGTCGTTGGCAATCAGCCCCAGCATTTT	CASREGVVGNQPQHF
TRBV2	NA	TRBJ2-3	TRBD2	TGTGCCAGCAGGGTAGCGGGGACTCCCACAGATACGCAGTATTTT	CASRVAGTPTDTQYF
TRBV19	NA	TRBJ1-1	NA	TGTGCCAGTAGGCCAATCGACCTTATGAACACTGAAGCTTTCTTT	CASRPIDLMNTEAFF
TRBV4-1	NA	TRBJ1-2	NA	TGCGCCAGCAGCCAAAGACTGGCTCCGGCGGGGGGCTACACCTTC	CASSQRLAPAGGYTF
TRBV18	NA	TRBJ1-4	TRBD1	TGTGCCAGCTCACCCTATTCGATCGGGACAGCGGGATCCGGGTCGGAAAAACTGTTTTTT	CASSPYSIGTAGSGSEKLFF
TRBV2	NA	TRBJ2-1	NA	TGTGCCAGCCGGCCCCTGGAAGGAGGTGAGCAGTTCTTC	CASRPLEGGEQFF
TRBV5-1	once	TRBJ1-4	NA	TGCGCCAGCAGCTTGGGGGGAGCTAATGAAAAACTGTTTTTT	CASSLGGANEKLFF
TRBV5-1	NA	TRBJ2-2	NA	TGCGCCAGCAGCTTGGGGGGGAACACCGGGGAGCTGTTTTTT	CASSLGGNTGELFF
TRBV5-1	NA	TRBJ2-5	TRBD2	TGCGCCAGCAGCTCTCAGCTTAGCGGGCTTCGAGAGACCCAGTACTTC	CASSSQLSGLRETQYF
TRBV2	NA	TRBJ1-4	NA	TGTGCCAGCAGTCGGACATCTATTTCCTTTATGTCCTTT	CASSRTSISFMSF
TRBV7-8	NA	TRBJ2-1	NA	TGTGCCAGCAGCTTAGACGGTGTTCCGTCCAATGAGCAGTTCTTC	CASSLDGVPSNEQFF
TRBV7-2	NA	TRBJ1-2	NA	TGTGCCAGCAGACAGGGAAAAGCTGGCTACACCTTC	CASRQGKAGYTF
TRBV25-1	NA	TRBJ2-7	TRBD1	TGTGCCAGCAGCTCGGGACAGAGCGTCGGACCGACCTACGAGCAGTACTTC	CASSSGQSVGPTYEQYF
TRBV4-2	NA	TRBJ2-5	NA	TGTGCCAGCAGCGCTCGGATAGGCGAGACCCAGTACTTC	CASSARIGETQYF
TRBV5-8	few	TRBJ1-2	NA	TGTGCCAGCAGCTTGAGGGGTGGCTACACCTTC	CASSLRGGYTF